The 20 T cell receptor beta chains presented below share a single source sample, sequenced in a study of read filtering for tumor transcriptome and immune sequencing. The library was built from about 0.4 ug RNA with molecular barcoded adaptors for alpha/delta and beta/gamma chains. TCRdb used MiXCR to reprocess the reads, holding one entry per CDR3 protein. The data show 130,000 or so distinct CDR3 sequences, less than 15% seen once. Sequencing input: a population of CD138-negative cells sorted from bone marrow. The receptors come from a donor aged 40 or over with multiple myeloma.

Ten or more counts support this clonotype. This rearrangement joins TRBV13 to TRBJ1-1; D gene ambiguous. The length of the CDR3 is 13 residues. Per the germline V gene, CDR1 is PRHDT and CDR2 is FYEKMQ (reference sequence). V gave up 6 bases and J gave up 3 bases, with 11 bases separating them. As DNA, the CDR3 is TGTGCCAGCAGTCCTGGCTGGTACACTGAAGCTTTCTTT. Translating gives CASSPGWYTEAFF.

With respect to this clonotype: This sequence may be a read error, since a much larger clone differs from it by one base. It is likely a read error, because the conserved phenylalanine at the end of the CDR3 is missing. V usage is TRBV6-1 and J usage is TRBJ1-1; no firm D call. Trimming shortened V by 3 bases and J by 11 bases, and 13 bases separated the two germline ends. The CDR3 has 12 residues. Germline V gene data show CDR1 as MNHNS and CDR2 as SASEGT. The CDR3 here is CASSEGGGRAFS. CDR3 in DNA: TGTGCCAGCAGTGAGGGAGGAGGTAGGGCTTTCTCT.

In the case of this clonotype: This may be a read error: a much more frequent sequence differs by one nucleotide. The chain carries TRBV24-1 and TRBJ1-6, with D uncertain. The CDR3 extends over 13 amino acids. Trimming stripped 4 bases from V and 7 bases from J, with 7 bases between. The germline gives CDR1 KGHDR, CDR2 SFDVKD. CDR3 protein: CATSDRPNSPLHF. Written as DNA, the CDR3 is TGTGCCACCAGTGACAGGCCCAATTCACCCCTCCACTTT.

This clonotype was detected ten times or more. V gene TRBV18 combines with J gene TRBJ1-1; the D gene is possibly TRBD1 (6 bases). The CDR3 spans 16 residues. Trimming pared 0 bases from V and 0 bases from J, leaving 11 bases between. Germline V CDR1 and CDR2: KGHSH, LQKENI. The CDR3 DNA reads TGTGCCAGCTCACCACCGGAGCAGGGGTTGAACACTGAAGCTTTCTTT. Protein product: CASSPPEQGLNTEAFF.

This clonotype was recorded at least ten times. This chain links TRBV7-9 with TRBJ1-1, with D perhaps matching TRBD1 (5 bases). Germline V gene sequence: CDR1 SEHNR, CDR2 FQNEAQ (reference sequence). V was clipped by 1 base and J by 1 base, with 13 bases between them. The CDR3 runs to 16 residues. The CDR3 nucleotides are TGTGCCAGCAGCTTAGGAATAGGGACGGGGAACACTGAAGCTTTCTTT. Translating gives CASSLGIGTGNTEAFF.

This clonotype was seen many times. The CDR3 loop reads CASSLWTSSNEQFF. The DNA for the CDR3 is TGTGCCAGCAGCCTCTGGACTAGCAGTAATGAGCAGTTCTTC. This chain uses TRBV7-7 with TRBJ2-1, with TRBD2 matching over 8 bases. The germline CDR1 and CDR2 sequences are SSHAT and FNYEAQ (reference sequence). Germline trimming cut 5 bases from V and 7 bases from J; bases unmatched to any gene: 7. The CDR3 totals 14 residues. The full variable domain, in which reference TRBV7-7 and TRBJ2-1 provide the parts outside the CDR3, is GAGVSQSPRYKVTKRGQDVTLRCDPISSHATLYWYQQALGQGPEFLTYFNYEAQPDKSGLPSDRFSAERPEGSISTLTIQRTEQRDSAMYRCASSLWTSSNEQFFGPGTRLTVL.

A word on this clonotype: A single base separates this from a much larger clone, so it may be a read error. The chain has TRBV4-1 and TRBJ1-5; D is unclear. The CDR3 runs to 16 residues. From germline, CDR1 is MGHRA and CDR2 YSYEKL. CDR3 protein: CASGQGWGGSNQPQHF. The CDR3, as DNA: TGCGCCAGCGGCCAAGGGTGGGGTGGGAGCAATCAGCCCCAGCATTTT.

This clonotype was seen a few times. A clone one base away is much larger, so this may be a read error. CDR3 sequence reads: CASSPRPKARAHTEAFF. CDR3 DNA sequence: TGCGCCAGCAGCCCGCGGCCTAAGGCTCGAGCGCACACTGAAGCTTTCTTT. This rearrangement joins TRBV4-3 to TRBJ1-1; D uncertain. CDR1 and CDR2 (germline): LGHNA, YSLEER. This CDR3 region has 17 residues. The ends were cut back, 4 bases at V and 3 bases at J, with 21 bases in the middle.

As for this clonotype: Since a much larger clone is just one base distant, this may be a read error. CDR3 nucleotide sequence: TGCGCCAGCAGCGGAGCGGTGCATGAGCAGTTCTTC. Translating gives CASSGAVHEQFF. The chain combines TRBV5-1 with TRBJ2-1, with D possibly TRBD2 on 5 matching bases. The CDR3 consists of 12 residues. The germline V gene has CDR1 SGHRS and CDR2 YFSETQ. V was shortened by 4 bases and J by 8 bases, with 10 bases between the two germline ends.

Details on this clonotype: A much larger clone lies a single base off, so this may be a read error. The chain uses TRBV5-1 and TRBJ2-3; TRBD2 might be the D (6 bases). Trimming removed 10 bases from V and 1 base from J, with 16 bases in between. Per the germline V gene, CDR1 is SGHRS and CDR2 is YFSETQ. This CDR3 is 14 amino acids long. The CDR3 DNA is TGCGCCTGCCAGAGCGGGTCAGGCACAGATACGCAGTATTTT. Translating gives CACQSGSGTDTQYF.

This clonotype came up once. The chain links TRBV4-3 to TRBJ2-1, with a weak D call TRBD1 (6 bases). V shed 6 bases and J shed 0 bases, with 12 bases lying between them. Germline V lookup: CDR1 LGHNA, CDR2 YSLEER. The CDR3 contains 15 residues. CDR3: CASSSRGSSYNEQFF. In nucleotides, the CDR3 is TGCGCCAGCAGTTCAAGGGGGAGCTCCTACAATGAGCAGTTCTTC.

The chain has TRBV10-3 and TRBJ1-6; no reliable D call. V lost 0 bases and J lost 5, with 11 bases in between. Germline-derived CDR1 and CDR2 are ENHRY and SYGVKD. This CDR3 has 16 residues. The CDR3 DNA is TGTGCCATCAGTGAGTCGGAATCGGTGAATAATTCACCCCTCCACTTT. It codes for CAISESESVNNSPLHF.

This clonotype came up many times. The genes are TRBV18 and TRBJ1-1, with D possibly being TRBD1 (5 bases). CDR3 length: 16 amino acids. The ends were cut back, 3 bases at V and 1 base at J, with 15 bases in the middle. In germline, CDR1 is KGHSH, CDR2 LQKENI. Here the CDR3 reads CASSPSWGMGNTEAFF. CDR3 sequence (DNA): TGTGCCAGCTCACCCAGCTGGGGGATGGGGAACACTGAAGCTTTCTTT.

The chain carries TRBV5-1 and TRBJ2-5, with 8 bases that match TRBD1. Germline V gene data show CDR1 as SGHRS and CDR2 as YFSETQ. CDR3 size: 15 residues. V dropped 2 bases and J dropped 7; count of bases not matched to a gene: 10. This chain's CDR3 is CASSFRTGPEGTQYF. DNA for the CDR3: TGCGCCAGCAGCTTCCGGACAGGGCCGGAGGGGACCCAGTACTTC.

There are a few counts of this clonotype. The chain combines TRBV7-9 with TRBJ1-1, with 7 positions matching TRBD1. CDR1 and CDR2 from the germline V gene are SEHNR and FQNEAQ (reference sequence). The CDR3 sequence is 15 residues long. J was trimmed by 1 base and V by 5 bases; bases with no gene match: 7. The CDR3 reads CASSAYRGRNTEAFF. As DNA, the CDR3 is TGTGCCAGCAGCGCCTACAGGGGTCGGAACACTGAAGCTTTCTTT.

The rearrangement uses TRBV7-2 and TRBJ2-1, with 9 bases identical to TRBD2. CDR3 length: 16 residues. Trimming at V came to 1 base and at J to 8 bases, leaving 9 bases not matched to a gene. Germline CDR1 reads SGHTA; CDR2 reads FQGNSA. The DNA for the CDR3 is TGTGCCAGCAGCTTAGGGGCTAGCGGGAAGAGGCATGAGCAGTTCTTC. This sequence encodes CASSLGASGKRHEQFF.

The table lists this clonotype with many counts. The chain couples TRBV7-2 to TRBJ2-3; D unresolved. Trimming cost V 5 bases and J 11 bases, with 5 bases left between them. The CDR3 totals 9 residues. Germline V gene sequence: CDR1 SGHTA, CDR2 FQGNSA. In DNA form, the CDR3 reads TGTGCCAGCAGCCCCTTGCAGTATTTT. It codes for CASSPLQYF.

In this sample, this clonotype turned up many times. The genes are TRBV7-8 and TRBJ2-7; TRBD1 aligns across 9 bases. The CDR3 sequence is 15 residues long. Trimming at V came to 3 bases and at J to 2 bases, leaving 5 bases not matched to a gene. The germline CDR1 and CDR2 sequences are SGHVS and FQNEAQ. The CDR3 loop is CASSFGTGFTYEQYF. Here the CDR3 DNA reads TGTGCCAGCAGCTTCGGGACAGGGTTTACCTACGAGCAGTACTTC.

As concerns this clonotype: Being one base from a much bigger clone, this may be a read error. DNA of the CDR3: TGTGCCAGCAGCCAAATCTCAGATAGGCAGTATTTT. Translating it yields CASSQISDRQYF. The chain recombines TRBV3-1 with TRBJ2-3; D unclear. The CDR3 length is 12 residues. Germline V gene data show CDR1 as LGHDT and CDR2 as YNNKEL (reference sequence).

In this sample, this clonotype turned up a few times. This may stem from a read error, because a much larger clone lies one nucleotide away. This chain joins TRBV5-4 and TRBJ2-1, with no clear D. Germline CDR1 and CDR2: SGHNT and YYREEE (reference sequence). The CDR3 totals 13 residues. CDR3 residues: CAGSLASSREQFF. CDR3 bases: TGTGCCGGCAGCTTGGCCAGTTCGCGTGAGCAGTTCTTC. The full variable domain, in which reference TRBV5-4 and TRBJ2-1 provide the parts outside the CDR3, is ETGVTQSPTHLIKTRGQQVTLRCSSQSGHNTVSWYQQALGQGPQFIFQYYREEENGRGNFPPRFSGLQFPNYSSELNVNALELDDSALYLCAGSLASSREQFFGPGTRLTVL.